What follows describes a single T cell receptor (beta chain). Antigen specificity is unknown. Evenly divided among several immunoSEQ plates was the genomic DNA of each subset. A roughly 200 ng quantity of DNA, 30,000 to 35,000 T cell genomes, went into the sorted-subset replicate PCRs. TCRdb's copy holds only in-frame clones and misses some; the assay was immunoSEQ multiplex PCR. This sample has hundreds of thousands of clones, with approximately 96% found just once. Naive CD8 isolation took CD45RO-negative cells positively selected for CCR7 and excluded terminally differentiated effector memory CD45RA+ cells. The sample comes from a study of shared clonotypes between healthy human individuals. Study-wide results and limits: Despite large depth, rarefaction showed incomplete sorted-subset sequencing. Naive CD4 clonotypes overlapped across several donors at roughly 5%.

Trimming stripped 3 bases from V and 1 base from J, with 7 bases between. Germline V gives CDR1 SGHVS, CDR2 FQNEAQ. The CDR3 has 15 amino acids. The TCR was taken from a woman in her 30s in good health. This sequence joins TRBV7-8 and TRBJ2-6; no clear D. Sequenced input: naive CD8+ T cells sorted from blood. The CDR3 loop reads CASSLDWSGANVLTF. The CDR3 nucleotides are TGTGCCAGCAGCTTGGATTGGTCTGGGGCCAACGTCCTGACTTTC.